What follows describes a single TCR beta chain. As yet, its antigen is unknown. This record belongs to a study of cytomegalovirus exposure and HLA in healthy donors. On the study more broadly: An analysis done earlier identified around 100 million unique TCR beta sequences from about 179 million T cells. Findings and caveats of the study: Productive rates of about 90% or about 30% were seen for most TCR beta V segments in an earlier analysis.

Per germline, CDR1 SEHNR and CDR2 FQNEAQ (reference sequence). The length of the CDR3 is 17 residues. V was pared by 3 bases and J by 5 bases, with 23 bases between. PCR amplification relied on 60 Vbeta primers (plus 13 Jbeta primers). Using immunoSEQ multiplex PCR, the repertoire was profiled, and TCRdb retains in-frame clones only, with some absent. The data contain under 200,000 clones, over 70% of them singletons. V and J are TRBV7-9 and TRBJ2-7; D possibly corresponds to TRBD2 (6 bases). The specimen was PBMCs. This TCR came from a man younger than 45 in good health and CMV-seronegative. The CDR3 coding sequence is TGTGCCAGCAGCTTGAAGTTAATAGGGTCGGGGGTGGACGAGCAGTACTTC. This encodes CASSLKLIGSGVDEQYF. The variable domain in full, completed from reference TRBV7-9 and TRBJ2-7, reads DTGVSQNPRHKITKRGQNVTFRCDPISEHNRLYWYRQTLGQGPEFLTYFQNEAQLEKSRLLSDRFSAERPKGSFSTLEIQRTEQGDSAMYLCASSLKLIGSGVDEQYFGPGTRLTVT.